In its sample, the clone carrying this T cell receptor (beta chain) was seen many times. The antigen remains undetermined. With the library built for alpha chains, this beta chain is off target and its frequency is not meaningful. The time point was: sample taken at primary tumor resection. Unsorted tumor, nontumor lung tissue or cryopreserved PBMC supplied the whole RNA. Untreated early-stage non-small cell lung cancer patients, fewer than 85 in total, were the donors. The sample belongs to a study of spatial heterogeneity in lung cancer. Whole-study context: Beta-chain sequences were consistently detected more often than alpha-chain sequences.

In germline, CDR1 is LGHNA, CDR2 YNFKEQ. V lost 0 bases to trimming and J lost 1 base; unmatched junction nucleotides: 2. This CDR3 region has 16 residues. Every cDNA TCR molecule received its own unique molecular identifier. TCRdb used MiXCR to reprocess the 5' RACE reads, holding one entry per CDR3 protein. In the table there are over 7,500 distinct CDR3 sequences, around 8.6% of which are singletons. Notes on the study in general: Detection of ubiquitous tumor TCRs in blood was higher at resection than follow-up.

This sample comprised PBMCs, obtained at surgery. This receptor was identified in a male donor with early-stage non-small cell lung cancer. The V call is TRBV4-2, the J call TRBJ2-7; 11 nucleotides match TRBD2. CDR3 nucleotides: TGTGCCAGCAGCCAAGAACTAGCGGGGGATTCCTACGAGCAGTACTTC. This encodes CASSQELAGDSYEQYF.